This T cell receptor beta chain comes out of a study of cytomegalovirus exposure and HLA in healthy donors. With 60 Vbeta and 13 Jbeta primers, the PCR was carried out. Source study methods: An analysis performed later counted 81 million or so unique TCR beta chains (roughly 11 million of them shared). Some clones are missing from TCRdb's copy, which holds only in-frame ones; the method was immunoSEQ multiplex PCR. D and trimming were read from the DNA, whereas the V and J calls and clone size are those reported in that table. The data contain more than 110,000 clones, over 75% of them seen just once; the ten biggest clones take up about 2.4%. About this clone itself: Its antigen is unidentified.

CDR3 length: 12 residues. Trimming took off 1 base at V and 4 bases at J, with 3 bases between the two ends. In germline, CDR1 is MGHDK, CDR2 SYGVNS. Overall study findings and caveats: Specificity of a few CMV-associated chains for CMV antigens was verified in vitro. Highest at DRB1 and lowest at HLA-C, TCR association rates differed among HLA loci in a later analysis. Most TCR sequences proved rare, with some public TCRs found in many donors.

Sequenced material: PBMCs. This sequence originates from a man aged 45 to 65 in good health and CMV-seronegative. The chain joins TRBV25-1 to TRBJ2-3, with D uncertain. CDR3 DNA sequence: TGTGCCAGCAGTGAATCGGCAGATACGCAGTATTTT. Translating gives CASSESADTQYF.